This T cell receptor (beta chain) was sequenced in a study of blood T cell repertoires in COVID-19. Data came from immunoSEQ multiplex PCR; TCRdb stores just in-frame clones and leaves some out. The sample records about 140,000 clones, over 80% being singletons. This CDR3 is 18 amino acids long. With V trimmed by 4 bases and J by 6 bases, 21 bases remained unmatched. CDR1 is SGHNT, CDR2 YYREEE, per germline (reference sequence). This rearrangement joins TRBV5-4 to TRBJ1-2, with TRBD1 matching over 7 bases. This TCR came from an elderly woman with acute or convalescent COVID-19. The sample was peripheral blood. The CDR3: CASSPGQGVRPNKDGYTF. In nucleotides, the CDR3 is TGTGCCAGCAGCCCGGGGCAGGGGGTCCGCCCCAATAAGGATGGCTACACCTTC.